The 7 T cell receptor beta chains below come from one sample, sequenced in a study of blood T cells in healthy people across ages. Next came a second PCR, run for roughly 6 to 11 cycles, which used a sample-barcoded 5' primer along with a J-beta primer mix. TCRdb re-derived calls from the 5' RACE reads in MiXCR, one entry per CDR3 protein. The data contain approximately 900,000 distinct CDR3 sequences, around 29% of them singletons. These same data were also listed under a study on T cells of mothers and their children.

Sequences were obtained from blood. The receptors here all came from a woman between 35 and 50 years old in good health.

To note about this clonotype: One junction end disagrees with the germline gene, perhaps due to a read error. V and J are TRBV7-7 and TRBJ2-3; 14 nucleotides line up with TRBD2. CDR1 SSHAT and CDR2 FNYEAQ come from the germline V gene (reference sequence). The length of the CDR3 is 16 residues. Here the CDR3 DNA reads TGTGCTAGCAGCGCATCGACTAGCGGGGGGGCAGATACGCAGTATTTT. Its translation: CASSASTSGGADTQYF.

In regard to this clonotype: Just one base apart from a much larger clone, this may be a read error. The V call is TRBV19, the J call TRBJ1-2; no clear D gene. The CDR3 covers 11 residues. The V end was cut by 10 bases, the J end by 8 bases, with 14 bases between. Germline CDR1 and CDR2: LNHDA and SQIVND (reference sequence). CDR3 DNA sequence: TGTGCCACCCAGGTTAAACTCGGCTACACCTTC. This encodes CATQVKLGYTF.

The chain employs TRBV27 and TRBJ2-1, with TRBD2 identical over 10 bases. Looked up from germline, CDR1 is MNHEY and CDR2 is SMNVEV (reference sequence). The CDR3 extends over 15 amino acids. V shed 5 bases and J 5 bases; nucleotides not matched to a gene: 6. The CDR3 DNA is TGTGCCAGCAGTCCAATCGGACTAGCGGACAATGAGCAGTTCTTC. Its protein is CASSPIGLADNEQFF.

The table lists this clonotype with a few counts. One junction end disagrees with the germline gene, perhaps due to a read error. V and J are TRBV7-9 and TRBJ2-7; maybe TRBD1 (5 bases). The CDR3 covers 16 residues. Germline CDR1 reads SEHNR; CDR2 reads FQNEAQ (reference sequence). DNA of the CDR3: TGTTCCAGCAGCTTAATAGCAGGAAGGGGCTCCCACGAGCAGTACTTC. Translating gives CSSSLIAGRGSHEQYF. The full variable domain, its missing parts supplied by reference TRBV7-9 and TRBJ2-7, is DTGVSQNPRHKITKRGQNVTFRCDPISEHNRLYWYRQTLGQGPEFLTYFQNEAQLEKSRLLSDRFSAERPKGSFSTLEIQRTEQGDSAMYLCSSSLIAGRGSHEQYFGPGTRLTVT.

Notes on this clonotype: One base away lies a much larger clone, so this may be a sequencing read error. This chain joins TRBV6-6 and TRBJ2-7; 12 bases agree with TRBD2. The CDR3 has 15 residues. J was trimmed by 7 bases and V by 5 bases; bases with no gene match: 9. Germline V lookup: CDR1 MNHNY, CDR2 SVGAGI (reference sequence). In nucleotides, the CDR3 is TGTGCCAGCAGTAAGACTAGCGGGGGCACTAATGAGCAGTACTTC. As protein: CASSKTSGGTNEQYF.

The chain has TRBV6-4 and TRBJ2-7, with 8 bases lining up with TRBD2. Trimming at V came to 2 bases and at J to 3 bases, leaving 9 bases not matched to a gene. The germline gives CDR1 MRHNA, CDR2 SNTAGT. CDR3 size: 16 residues. The CDR3, as DNA: TGTGCCAGCAGTGACCCCTGGGTAGCGGGGCTCTACGAGCAGTACTTC. It codes for CASSDPWVAGLYEQYF.

This clonotype was seen repeatedly, ten times or more. The chain uses TRBV7-8 and TRBJ1-1; 8 bases map to TRBD1. The V gene's germline CDR1 is SGHVS and CDR2 FQNEAQ. V was pared by 5 bases and J by 5 bases, with 4 bases of the junction left unmatched. CDR3 size: 13 residues. The CDR3 protein is CASSIQGGTEAFF. The CDR3 DNA is TGTGCCAGCAGCATACAGGGGGGGACTGAAGCTTTCTTT.